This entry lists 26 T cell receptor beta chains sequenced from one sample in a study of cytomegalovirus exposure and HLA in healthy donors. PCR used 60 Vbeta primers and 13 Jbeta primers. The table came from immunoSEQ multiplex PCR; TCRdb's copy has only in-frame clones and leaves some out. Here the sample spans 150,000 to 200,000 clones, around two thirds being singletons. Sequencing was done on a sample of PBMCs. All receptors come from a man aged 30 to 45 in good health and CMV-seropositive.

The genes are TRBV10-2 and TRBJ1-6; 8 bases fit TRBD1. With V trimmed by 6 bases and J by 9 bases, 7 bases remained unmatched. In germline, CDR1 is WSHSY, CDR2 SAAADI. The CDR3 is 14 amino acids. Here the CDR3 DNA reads TGCGCCAGCAGCTTGACAGGGGATGGTTCACCCCTCCACTTT. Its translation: CASSLTGDGSPLHF.

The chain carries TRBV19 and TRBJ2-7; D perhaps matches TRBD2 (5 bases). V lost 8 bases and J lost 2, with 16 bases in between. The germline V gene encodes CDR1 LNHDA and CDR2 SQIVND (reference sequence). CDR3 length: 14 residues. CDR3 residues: CASHLGNTPYEQYF. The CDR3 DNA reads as TGTGCCAGTCACCTCGGGAATACTCCCTACGAGCAGTACTTC.

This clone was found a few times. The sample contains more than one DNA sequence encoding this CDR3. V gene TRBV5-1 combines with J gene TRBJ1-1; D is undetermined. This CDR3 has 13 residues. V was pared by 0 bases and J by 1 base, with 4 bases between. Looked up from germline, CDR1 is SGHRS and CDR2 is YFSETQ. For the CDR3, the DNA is TGCGCCAGCAGCTTGGGCGGGAACACTGAAGCTTTCTTT. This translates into CASSLGGNTEAFF.

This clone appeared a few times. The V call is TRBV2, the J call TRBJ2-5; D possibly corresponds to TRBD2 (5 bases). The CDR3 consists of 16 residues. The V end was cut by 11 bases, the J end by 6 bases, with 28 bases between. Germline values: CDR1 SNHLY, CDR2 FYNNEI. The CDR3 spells CAASSELVENGKTQYF. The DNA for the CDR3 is TGTGCCGCCAGCAGTGAATTGGTAGAGAACGGGAAGACCCAGTACTTC.

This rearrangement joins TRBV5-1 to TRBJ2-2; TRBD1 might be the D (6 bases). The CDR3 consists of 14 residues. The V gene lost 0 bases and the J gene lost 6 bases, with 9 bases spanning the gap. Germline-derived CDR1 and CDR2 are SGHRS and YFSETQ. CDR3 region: CASSLVGGAGELFF. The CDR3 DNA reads TGCGCCAGCAGCTTGGTAGGGGGAGCCGGGGAGCTGTTTTTT.

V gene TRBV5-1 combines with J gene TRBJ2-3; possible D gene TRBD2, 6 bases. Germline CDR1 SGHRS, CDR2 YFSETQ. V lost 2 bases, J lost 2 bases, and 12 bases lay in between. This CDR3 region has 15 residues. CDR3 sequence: CASSFNSGSTDTQYF. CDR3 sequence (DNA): TGCGCCAGCAGCTTTAATAGCGGATCCACAGATACGCAGTATTTT. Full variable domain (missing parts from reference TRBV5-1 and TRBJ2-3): KAGVTQTPRYLIKTRGQQVTLSCSPISGHRSVSWYQQTPGQGLQFLFEYFSETQRNKGNFPGRFSGRQFSNSRSEMNVSTLELGDSALYLCASSFNSGSTDTQYFGPGTRLTVL.

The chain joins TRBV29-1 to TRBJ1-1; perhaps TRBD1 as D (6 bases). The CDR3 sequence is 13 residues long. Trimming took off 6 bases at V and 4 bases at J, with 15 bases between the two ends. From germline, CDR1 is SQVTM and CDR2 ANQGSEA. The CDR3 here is CSVRTQGTTEAFF. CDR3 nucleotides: TGCAGCGTGAGGACCCAGGGGACCACTGAAGCTTTCTTT.

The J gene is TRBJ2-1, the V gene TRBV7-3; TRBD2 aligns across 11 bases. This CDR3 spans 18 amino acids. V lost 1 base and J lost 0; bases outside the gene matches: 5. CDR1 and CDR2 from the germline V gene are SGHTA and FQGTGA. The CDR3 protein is CASSLNPTSGSSYNEQFF. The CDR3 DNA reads TGTGCCAGCAGCTTAAACCCAACTAGCGGGAGCTCCTACAATGAGCAGTTCTTC.

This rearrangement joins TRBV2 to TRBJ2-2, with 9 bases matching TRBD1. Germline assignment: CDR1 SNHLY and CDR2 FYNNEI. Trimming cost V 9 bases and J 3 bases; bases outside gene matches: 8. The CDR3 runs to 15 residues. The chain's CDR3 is CASGGQGLYTGELFF. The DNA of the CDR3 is TGTGCCAGTGGAGGACAGGGGTTATACACCGGGGAGCTGTTTTTT.

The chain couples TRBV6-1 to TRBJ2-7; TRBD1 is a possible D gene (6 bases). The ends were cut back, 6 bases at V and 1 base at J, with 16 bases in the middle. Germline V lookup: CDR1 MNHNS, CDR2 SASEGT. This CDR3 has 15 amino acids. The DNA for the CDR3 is TGTGCCAGCAGGAAGATAGGGACACTTTCCTACGAGCAGTACTTC. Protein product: CASRKIGTLSYEQYF.

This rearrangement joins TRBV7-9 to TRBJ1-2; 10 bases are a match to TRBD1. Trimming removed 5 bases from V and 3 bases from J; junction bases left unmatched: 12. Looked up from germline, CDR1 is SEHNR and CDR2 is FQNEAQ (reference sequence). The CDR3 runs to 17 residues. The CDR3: CASSVSGQGEVDYGYTF. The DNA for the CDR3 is TGTGCCAGCAGCGTCAGCGGACAGGGGGAAGTGGACTATGGCTACACCTTC.

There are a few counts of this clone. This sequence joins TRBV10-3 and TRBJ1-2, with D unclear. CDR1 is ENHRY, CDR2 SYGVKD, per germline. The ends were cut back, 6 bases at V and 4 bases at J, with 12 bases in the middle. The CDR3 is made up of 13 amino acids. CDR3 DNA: TGTGCCATCAGGTCTATAACTGGCTATGGCTACACCTTC. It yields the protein CAIRSITGYGYTF.

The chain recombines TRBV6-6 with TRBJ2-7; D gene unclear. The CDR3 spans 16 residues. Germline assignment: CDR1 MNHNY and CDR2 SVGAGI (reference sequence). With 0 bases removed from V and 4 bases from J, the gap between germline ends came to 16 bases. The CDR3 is CASSYSVGYRPYEQYF. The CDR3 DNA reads TGTGCCAGCAGTTACTCGGTGGGCTATCGCCCTTACGAGCAGTACTTC.

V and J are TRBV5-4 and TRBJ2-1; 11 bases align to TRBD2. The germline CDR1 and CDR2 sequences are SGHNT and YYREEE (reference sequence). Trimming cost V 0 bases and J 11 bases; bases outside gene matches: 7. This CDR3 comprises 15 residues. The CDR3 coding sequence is TGTGCCAGCAGCTTGGTAGGACTAGCGGGTGGTAAGCAGTTCTTC. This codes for CASSLVGLAGGKQFF.

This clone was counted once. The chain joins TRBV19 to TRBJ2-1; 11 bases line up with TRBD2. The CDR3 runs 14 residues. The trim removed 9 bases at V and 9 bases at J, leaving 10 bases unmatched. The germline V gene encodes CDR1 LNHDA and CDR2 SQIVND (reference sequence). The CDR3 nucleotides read TGTGCCAGCAAAACTAGCGGGAGTTTCGGTGAGCAGTTCTTC. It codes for CASKTSGSFGEQFF.

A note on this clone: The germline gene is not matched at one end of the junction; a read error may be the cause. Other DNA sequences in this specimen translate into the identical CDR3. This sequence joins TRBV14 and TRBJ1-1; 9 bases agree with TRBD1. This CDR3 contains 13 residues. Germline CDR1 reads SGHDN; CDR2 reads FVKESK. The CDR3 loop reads CASSLQTGGEAFF. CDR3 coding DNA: TGTGCCAGCAGCCTACAGACAGGGGGTGAAGCCTTCTTT.

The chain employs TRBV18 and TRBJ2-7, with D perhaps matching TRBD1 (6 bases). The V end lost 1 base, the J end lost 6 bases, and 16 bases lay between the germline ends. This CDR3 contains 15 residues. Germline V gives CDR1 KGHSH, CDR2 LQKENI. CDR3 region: CASSPLETGRAEQYF. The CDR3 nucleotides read TGTGCCAGCTCACCACTCGAAACAGGGCGGGCCGAGCAGTACTTC.

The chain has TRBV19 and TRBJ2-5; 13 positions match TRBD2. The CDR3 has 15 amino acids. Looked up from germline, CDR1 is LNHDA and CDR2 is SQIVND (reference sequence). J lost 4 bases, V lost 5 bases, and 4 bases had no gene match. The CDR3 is CASSLWTSGRETQYF. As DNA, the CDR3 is TGTGCCAGTAGTCTCTGGACTAGCGGGAGAGAGACCCAGTACTTC.

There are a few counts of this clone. CDR3 loop: CSVEIRTEAFF. CDR3 bases: TGCAGCGTTGAAATTAGAACTGAAGCTTTCTTT. The genes are TRBV29-1 and TRBJ1-1; no definite D call. This CDR3 is built from 11 residues. Germline V gives CDR1 SQVTM, CDR2 ANQGSEA. V was pared by 2 bases and J by 5 bases, with 6 bases between.

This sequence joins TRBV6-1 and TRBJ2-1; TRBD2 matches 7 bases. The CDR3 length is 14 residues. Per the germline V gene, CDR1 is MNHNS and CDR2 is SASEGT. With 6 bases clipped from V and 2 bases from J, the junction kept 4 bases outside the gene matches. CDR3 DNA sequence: TGTGCCAGCAGGGGAGGGACTACCTACAATGAGCAGTTCTTC. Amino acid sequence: CASRGGTTYNEQFF.

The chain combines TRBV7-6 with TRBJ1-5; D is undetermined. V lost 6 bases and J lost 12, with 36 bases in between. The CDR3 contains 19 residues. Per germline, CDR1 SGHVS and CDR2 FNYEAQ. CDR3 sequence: CASSSLPSGDGLAGSLQHF. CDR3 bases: TGTGCCAGCAGTTCTCTACCCAGCGGAGACGGATTAGCGGGTAGTCTCCAGCATTTT.

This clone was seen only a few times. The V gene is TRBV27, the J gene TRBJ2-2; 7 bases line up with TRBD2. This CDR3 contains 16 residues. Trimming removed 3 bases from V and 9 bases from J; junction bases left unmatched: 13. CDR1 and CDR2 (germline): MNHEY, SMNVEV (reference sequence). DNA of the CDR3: TGTGCCAGCAGTTTCCAAGGACTAGAAGGAGGCCGGGAGCTGTTTTTT. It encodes CASSFQGLEGGRELFF.

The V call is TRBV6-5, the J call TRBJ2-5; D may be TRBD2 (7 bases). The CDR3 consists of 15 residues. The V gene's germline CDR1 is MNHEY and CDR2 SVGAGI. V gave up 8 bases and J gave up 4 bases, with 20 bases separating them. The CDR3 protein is CASSVLGGAVETQYF. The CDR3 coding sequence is TGTGCCAGCTCGGTTCTAGGGGGGGCTGTAGAGACCCAGTACTTC.

The CDR3 loop reads CASSLPGGTEKLFF. DNA of the CDR3: TGCGCCAGCAGCCTCCCGGGGGGGACTGAAAAACTGTTTTTT. J is TRBJ1-4 and V is TRBV5-1; tentative D call: TRBD1 (5 bases). The V end lost 4 bases, the J end lost 7 bases, and 14 bases lay between the germline ends. The germline V gene encodes CDR1 SGHRS and CDR2 YFSETQ. The CDR3 runs to 14 residues.

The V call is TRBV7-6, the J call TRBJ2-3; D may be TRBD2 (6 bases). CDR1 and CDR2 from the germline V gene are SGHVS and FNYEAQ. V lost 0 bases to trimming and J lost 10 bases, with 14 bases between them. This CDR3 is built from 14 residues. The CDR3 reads CASSLAQAGTAQYF. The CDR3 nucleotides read TGTGCCAGCAGCTTAGCGCAGGCGGGGACGGCGCAGTATTTT.

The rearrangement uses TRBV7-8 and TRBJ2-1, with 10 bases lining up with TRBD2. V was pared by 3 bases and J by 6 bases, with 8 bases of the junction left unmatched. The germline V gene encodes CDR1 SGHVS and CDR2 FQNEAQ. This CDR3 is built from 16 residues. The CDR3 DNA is TGTGCCAGCAGCTTCCGGACTAGCGGAATGATCAATGAGCAGTTCTTC. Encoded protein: CASSFRTSGMINEQFF.